This T cell receptor (beta chain) was captured by sequencing in a study of blood T cell repertoires in COVID-19. The CDR3 runs to 16 residues. V lost 4 bases, J lost 0 bases, and 5 bases stayed unmatched. The V gene's germline CDR1 is SNHLY and CDR2 FYNNEI. Source study methods: It was from reference gene primer amplification that nucleated cell counts were estimated. Method: immunoSEQ multiplex PCR; TCRdb's copy keeps in-frame clones and lacks some. Clone size and V and J calls were adopted from that table, with D and trimming inferred from the DNA. Of some 270,000 clones listed, 70% to 90% were seen once; the top ten hold under 8%.

Sample: PBMCs or T cells enriched from blood (not recorded which). The receptor comes from a woman aged 45-59 years who had been exposed to COVID-19. This sequence joins TRBV2 and TRBJ1-4; 7 bases agree with TRBD1. CDR3 DNA: TGTGCCAGCAGTGCACAGGGGTGGGCAACTAATGAAAAACTGTTTTTT. Translating it yields CASSAQGWATNEKLFF. Drawing the rest from reference TRBV2 and TRBJ1-4, the complete variable domain is EPEVTQTPSHQVTQMGQEVILRCVPISNHLYFYWYRQILGQKVEFLVSFYNNEISEKSEIFDDQFSVERPDGSNFTLKIRSTKLEDSAMYFCASSAQGWATNEKLFFGSGTQLSVL.